This entry is about one T cell receptor (beta chain). The data belong to a study of T cell changes during pregnancy in multiple sclerosis. Data came from immunoSEQ multiplex PCR; TCRdb stores just in-frame clones and leaves some out. The repertoire holds 110,000 or so clones, about 93% seen once, with 6.2% in the top ten. The CDR3 has 16 amino acids. Per germline, CDR1 KGHSH and CDR2 LQKENI. Trimming removed 2 bases from V and 1 base from J; junction bases left unmatched: 4. The sequence was obtained from a female donor with multiple sclerosis, enrolled in a pregnancy study. The rearrangement links TRBV18 to TRBJ1-4; 7 nucleotides line up with TRBD1. The sample in question was peripheral blood, obtained before pregnancy. The CDR3: CASSPAWDRTNEKLFF. DNA for the CDR3: TGTGCCAGCTCACCAGCCTGGGACAGAACTAATGAAAAACTGTTTTTT.